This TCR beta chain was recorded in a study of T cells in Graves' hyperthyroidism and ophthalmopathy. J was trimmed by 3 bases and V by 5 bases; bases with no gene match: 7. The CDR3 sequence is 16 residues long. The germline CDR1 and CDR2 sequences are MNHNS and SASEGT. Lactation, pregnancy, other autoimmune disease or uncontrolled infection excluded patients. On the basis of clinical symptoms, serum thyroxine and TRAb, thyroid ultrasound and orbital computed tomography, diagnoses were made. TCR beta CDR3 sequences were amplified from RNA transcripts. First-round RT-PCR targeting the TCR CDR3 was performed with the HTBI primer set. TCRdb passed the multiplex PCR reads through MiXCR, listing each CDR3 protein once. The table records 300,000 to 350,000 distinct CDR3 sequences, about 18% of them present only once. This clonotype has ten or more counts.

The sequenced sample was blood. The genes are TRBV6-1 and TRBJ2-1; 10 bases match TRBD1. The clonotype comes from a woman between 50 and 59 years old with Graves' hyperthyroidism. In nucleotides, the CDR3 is TGTGCCAGCAGTCCGTTCGGACAGGGGGGCTACAATGAGCAGTTCTTC. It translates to CASSPFGQGGYNEQFF.